The rows below give T cell receptor beta chains drawn from one sample of a study of shared clonotypes between healthy human individuals. The repertoire was sequenced with immunoSEQ multiplex PCR; TCRdb's copy has only in-frame clones and lacks some. The table has around 2.5 million clones, more than 85% seen once. The sample comprised naive CD4+ T cells from PBMCs. Every receptor here comes from a man aged 18 to 30 in good health. Some clones in this sample may be carry-over from other donors' samples. CDR3s leave out the opening cysteine and the closing phenylalanine or tryptophan.

TRBV5-5,ASFSGEETQY
TRBV5-1,ASSLGGDDTDTQY
TRBV7-3,ASSSGGRETEAF
TRBV28,ASYQGAGNYGYT
TRBV6-1,ASSPLNRGTEAF
TRBV13,ASRTRGMGEQY
TRBV5-1,ASSLAGMQETQY
TRBV5-1,ASSSDWEEGEQF
TRBV28,ASSTGRYEQY
TRBV15,ATSALGTSGRSYNEQF
TRBV27,ASSLLTSGNYEQY
TRBV28,ASKWLAGSNEQF
TRBV7-2,ASSHRGLAESTDTQY
TRBV19,ASSTRGGGGGYT
TRBV7-8,ASSSKRGPNTEAF
TRBV29-1,SAGPRVSTDTRY
TRBV11-2,ASSLDRRDSRFNYGYT
TRBV5-1,ASSGGSGETQY
TRBV28,ASQWTSESYNEQF
TRBV5-1,ASSLGPLEDYGYT
TRBV6-1,ASGGGQGARNELF
TRBV5-1,ASGTGGAEETQY
TRBV5-4,ASEDRASSGNTIY
TRBV11-2,ASSPLGLAESYNEQF
TRBV19,ASSIDLRGLGYTGELF
TRBV7-3,ASSSSGRNEQY
TRBV27,ASSFHGLPDTQY
TRBV4-3,ASSQDGTGELF
TRBV10-1,ASSDQVTYEQY
TRBV19,ASATSGNSYEQY
TRBV18,ASSPTEGFENTGELF
TRBV5-1,ASKPSTGGQGRL
TRBV5-1,ASSRLAGTHYEQY
TRBV6-1,ATRNEKLF
TRBV19,ASSPYQFGSNQPQH
TRBV28,ASSQLRTPLH
TRBV28,ASQNGQPGANVLT
TRBV7-3,ASTTSGRYGDTQY
TRBV28,ASSLGVGQGWVYGYT
TRBV6-1,ASSFSGREKF
TRBV11-2,ASSLTERDEQF
TRBV5-1,ASSYRWGQETQY
TRBV6-5,ASSRQSFNSPLH
TRBV30,AWSAVRTGELF
TRBV27,ASSPLRGSSYEQY
TRBV10-3,AISTGTGGLYEQY